This T cell receptor (beta chain) emerged from a study of STAT5B mutations in CD4+ large granular lymphocyte leukemia. Repertoires were generated with immunoSEQ multiplex PCR, while TCRdb's copy carries only in-frame clones and drops some. Of some 33,000 clones in the sample, 70% to 75% were seen once. This clone was detected a few times. The antigen remains unidentified. The study, taken as a whole, reports: No patients shared main leukemic clonotypes, though approximately 26% appeared at low frequency elsewhere. 8/27 top patient clones versus 2/35 control clones were TRBV06-family.

Germline V gives CDR1 MRHNA, CDR2 SNTAGT. The CDR3 runs to 15 residues. V was trimmed by 3 bases and J by 8 bases, leaving 19 bases between them. This clonotype originated in a human donor in good health. The chain employs TRBV6-4 and TRBJ1-2, with D possibly being TRBD1 (6 bases). The specimen sequenced was CD4+ T cells from blood buffy coats. The CDR3 bases are TGTGCCAGCAGTGAAATCTGGGGGCCGGGAGGAGGCTACACCTTC. This sequence encodes CASSEIWGPGGGYTF.